A selection of T cell receptor beta chains follows, all from one sample in a study of graft-versus-host responses after intestinal transplantation. No antigen is known for these receptors. Measured with immunoSEQ multiplex PCR; TCRdb has only the in-frame clones, and not every one. The table lists under 100,000 clones, approximately 95% of them singletons. The specimen comprised unstimulated CD8+ T cells sorted from spleen or lymph node cells, sampled before transplant. All receptors derive from a human donor who was the organ donor for an intestinal transplant. Each CDR3 is given with its conserved first and last residue. Fields, in order: D gene, V gene, J gene, clone size, CDR3 DNA, CDR3 protein. A D gene is named only where the DNA matches it firmly. Rows may omit the clone size; those that give it use once, few, many or a size class.

D gene: NA
V gene: TRBV27
J gene: TRBJ1-5
clone size: NA
CDR3 DNA: TGTGCCAGCAGCTCCCTAGGAGGGCCTGGACCCAATCAGCCCCAGCATTTT
CDR3 protein: CASSSLGGPGPNQPQHF

D gene: TRBD1
V gene: TRBV4-2
J gene: TRBJ2-5
clone size: NA
CDR3 DNA: TGTGCCAGCCGGGACAGGGAAAAAGAGACCCAGTACTTC
CDR3 protein: CASRDREKETQYF

D gene: NA
V gene: TRBV30
J gene: TRBJ1-1
clone size: NA
CDR3 DNA: TGTGCCTGGACGCCGAGAAAAGGACAGAGAACTGAAGCTTTCTTT
CDR3 protein: CAWTPRKGQRTEAFF

D gene: TRBD2
V gene: TRBV11-2
J gene: TRBJ2-5
clone size: NA
CDR3 DNA: TGTGCCAGCAGCCCCATCCTCGCTAGCGGGGGGCAAGAGACCCAGTACTTC
CDR3 protein: CASSPILASGGQETQYF

D gene: NA
V gene: TRBV9
J gene: TRBJ2-7
clone size: once
CDR3 DNA: TGTGCCAGCAGTCGGGACTCCTACTACGAGCAGTACTTC
CDR3 protein: CASSRDSYYEQYF

D gene: TRBD2
V gene: TRBV19
J gene: TRBJ2-7
clone size: once
CDR3 DNA: TGTGCCAGTAGTTTTACTAGCGGGAGACCCTACGAGCAGTACTTC
CDR3 protein: CASSFTSGRPYEQYF

D gene: TRBD2
V gene: TRBV28
J gene: TRBJ2-1
clone size: NA
CDR3 DNA: TGTGCCAGCAGTTACCCGGGACTAGCGGTGAGCTCCTACAATGAGCAGTTCTTC
CDR3 protein: CASSYPGLAVSSYNEQFF

D gene: NA
V gene: TRBV27
J gene: TRBJ2-2
clone size: NA
CDR3 DNA: TGTGCCAGCACCATGGACAGAAGCACCGGGGAGCTGTTTTTT
CDR3 protein: CASTMDRSTGELFF

D gene: NA
V gene: TRBV4-1
J gene: TRBJ2-1
clone size: NA
CDR3 DNA: TGCGCCAGCAGCCCGGGGTCGGGGTCTTCGAATGAGCAGTTCTTC
CDR3 protein: CASSPGSGSSNEQFF

D gene: TRBD2
V gene: TRBV9
J gene: TRBJ2-1
clone size: NA
CDR3 DNA: TGTGCCAGCAGCGTAGCGACTAGCGGGAGGGTAGATGAGCAGTTCTTC
CDR3 protein: CASSVATSGRVDEQFF

D gene: NA
V gene: TRBV19
J gene: TRBJ1-3
clone size: once
CDR3 DNA: TGTGCCAGTAGTATAAGGAGAGGAAACACCATATATTTT
CDR3 protein: CASSIRRGNTIYF

D gene: TRBD1
V gene: TRBV10-3
J gene: TRBJ2-1
clone size: NA
CDR3 DNA: TGTGCCACCTCGACAGGGTCTCCCTACAATGAGCAGTTCTTC
CDR3 protein: CATSTGSPYNEQFF

D gene: TRBD2
V gene: TRBV6-5
J gene: TRBJ2-7
clone size: medium-sized
CDR3 DNA: TGTGCCAGCAGTTTTCTAGCGGGGGGCCACGAGCAGTACTTC
CDR3 protein: CASSFLAGGHEQYF

D gene: NA
V gene: TRBV30
J gene: TRBJ2-7
clone size: NA
CDR3 DNA: TGTGCCTGGAGTGGGGGCGTCTCCTACGAGCAGTACTTC
CDR3 protein: CAWSGGVSYEQYF

D gene: NA
V gene: TRBV7-3
J gene: TRBJ2-1
clone size: NA
CDR3 DNA: TGTGCCAGCAGTTTAAAGCGCCACTACAATGAGCAGTTCTTC
CDR3 protein: CASSLKRHYNEQFF

D gene: NA
V gene: TRBV7-9
J gene: TRBJ2-7
clone size: NA
CDR3 DNA: TGTGCCAGCAGCTTAGCTCTCCCGGGGAATTACGAGCAGTACTTC
CDR3 protein: CASSLALPGNYEQYF

D gene: TRBD2
V gene: TRBV19
J gene: TRBJ2-2
clone size: NA
CDR3 DNA: TGTGCCACCCGACTAGCGGGGGGAGCCGGGGAGCTGTTTTTT
CDR3 protein: CATRLAGGAGELFF

D gene: TRBD1
V gene: TRBV7-9
J gene: TRBJ2-5
clone size: NA
CDR3 DNA: TGTGCCAGCAGCTCCAGTCAGGGGGACCAAGAGACCCAGTACTTC
CDR3 protein: CASSSSQGDQETQYF

D gene: NA
V gene: TRBV5-1
J gene: TRBJ1-1
clone size: NA
CDR3 DNA: TGCGCCAGCGGGACAATGAACACTGAAGCTTTCTTT
CDR3 protein: CASGTMNTEAFF

D gene: NA
V gene: TRBV10-3
J gene: TRBJ2-1
clone size: NA
CDR3 DNA: TGTGCCTCTGTGACGGAGAGCTCCTACAATGAGCAGTTCTTC
CDR3 protein: CASVTESSYNEQFF

D gene: TRBD2
V gene: TRBV10-2
J gene: TRBJ2-2
clone size: NA
CDR3 DNA: TGCGCCAGCAGTGCGGGACCTAGCGGGAGTGGGACCGGGGAGCTGTTTTTT
CDR3 protein: CASSAGPSGSGTGELFF

D gene: TRBD2
V gene: TRBV5-1
J gene: TRBJ2-3
clone size: NA
CDR3 DNA: TGCGCCAGCAGCTTGGAACTAGCGGTTAGCACAGATACGCAGTATTTT
CDR3 protein: CASSLELAVSTDTQYF

D gene: TRBD1
V gene: TRBV4-1
J gene: TRBJ2-3
clone size: NA
CDR3 DNA: TGCGCCAGCAGCCCCGGACAGGGCGCAGATACGCAGTATTTT
CDR3 protein: CASSPGQGADTQYF

D gene: NA
V gene: TRBV6-1
J gene: TRBJ2-7
clone size: NA
CDR3 DNA: TGTGCCGGAGGGGGCAGGAGCGCCTACGAGCAGTACTTC
CDR3 protein: CAGGGRSAYEQYF

D gene: NA
V gene: TRBV30
J gene: TRBJ1-4
clone size: few
CDR3 DNA: TGTGCCTGGAGTGGGCTGACTAATGAAAAACTGTTTTTT
CDR3 protein: CAWSGLTNEKLFF

D gene: TRBD1
V gene: TRBV7-9
J gene: TRBJ1-2
clone size: NA
CDR3 DNA: TGTGCCAGCAGCACTACCGGGACAGGGGTATATGGCTACACCTTC
CDR3 protein: CASSTTGTGVYGYTF

D gene: TRBD1
V gene: TRBV5-6
J gene: TRBJ2-3
clone size: NA
CDR3 DNA: TGTGCCAGCAGCTTTTTAAGGGGGCAAGATACGCAGTATTTT
CDR3 protein: CASSFLRGQDTQYF

D gene: NA
V gene: TRBV10-3
J gene: TRBJ2-5
clone size: NA
CDR3 DNA: TGTGCCATCAGTGTTCGTTCGCAAGAGACCCAGTACTTC
CDR3 protein: CAISVRSQETQYF

D gene: NA
V gene: TRBV7-2
J gene: TRBJ1-5
clone size: NA
CDR3 DNA: TGTGCCAGCAGCTTAAGACACCATAGCAATCAGCCCCAGCATTTT
CDR3 protein: CASSLRHHSNQPQHF

D gene: NA
V gene: TRBV6-5
J gene: TRBJ1-3
clone size: once
CDR3 DNA: TGTGCCAGCAGTTACTCGCTACCGGTCTCTGGAAACACCATATATTTT
CDR3 protein: CASSYSLPVSGNTIYF

D gene: NA
V gene: TRBV12-5
J gene: TRBJ2-3
clone size: NA
CDR3 DNA: TGTGCTAGTGGTTTGGTACTAGGAGGACTAGATACGCAGTATTTT
CDR3 protein: CASGLVLGGLDTQYF

D gene: NA
V gene: TRBV4-1
J gene: TRBJ1-2
clone size: NA
CDR3 DNA: TGCGCCAGCAGCTTCAGGGTGGCCTATGGCTACACCTTC
CDR3 protein: CASSFRVAYGYTF

D gene: TRBD2
V gene: TRBV18
J gene: TRBJ2-3
clone size: once
CDR3 DNA: TGTGCCAGCTCACCGTCCGGGACTAGCGGGGGTACAACAGATACGCAGTATTTT
CDR3 protein: CASSPSGTSGGTTDTQYF

D gene: TRBD1
V gene: TRBV28
J gene: TRBJ2-3
clone size: NA
CDR3 DNA: TGTGCCGCCCTCAAGGGGACAGCACGCACAGATACGCAGTATTTT
CDR3 protein: CAALKGTARTDTQYF

D gene: TRBD2
V gene: TRBV4-1
J gene: TRBJ2-7
clone size: NA
CDR3 DNA: TGCGCCAGCAGCCAAGTCCGGACTAGCGGGTACGAGCAGTACTTC
CDR3 protein: CASSQVRTSGYEQYF

D gene: NA
V gene: TRBV4-2
J gene: TRBJ2-7
clone size: NA
CDR3 DNA: TGTGCCAGCAGCCAAGATCTGAGACAGGCGACATACGAGCAGTACTTC
CDR3 protein: CASSQDLRQATYEQYF

D gene: TRBD1
V gene: TRBV19
J gene: TRBJ2-5
clone size: NA
CDR3 DNA: TGTGCCAGTAGTACCTCGTCGCTCCGGACAGGGAAGCAAGAGACCCAGTACTTC
CDR3 protein: CASSTSSLRTGKQETQYF

D gene: TRBD1
V gene: TRBV9
J gene: TRBJ2-2
clone size: NA
CDR3 DNA: TGTGCCAGCAGCGTAGGGCGGACAGGGACCACCGGGGAGCTGTTTTTT
CDR3 protein: CASSVGRTGTTGELFF

D gene: NA
V gene: TRBV5-6
J gene: TRBJ2-1
clone size: NA
CDR3 DNA: TGTGCCAGCAGCTTTACGCGGGTCCCCTACAATGAGCAGTTCTTC
CDR3 protein: CASSFTRVPYNEQFF

D gene: NA
V gene: TRBV29-1
J gene: TRBJ1-1
clone size: NA
CDR3 DNA: TGCAGCGTTCTATGGAGCAACACTGAAGCTTTCTTT
CDR3 protein: CSVLWSNTEAFF

D gene: NA
V gene: TRBV19
J gene: TRBJ1-1
clone size: NA
CDR3 DNA: TGTGCCAGTAAGATGGGAGGGACTGAAGCTTTCTTT
CDR3 protein: CASKMGGTEAFF

D gene: NA
V gene: TRBV5-4
J gene: TRBJ2-7
clone size: once
CDR3 DNA: TGTGCCAGCAGCTTGCTCGGCTACGAGCAGTACTTC
CDR3 protein: CASSLLGYEQYF

D gene: NA
V gene: TRBV21-1
J gene: TRBJ2-1
clone size: NA
CDR3 DNA: TGTGCCAGAGAGCCCGGGAATGAGCAGTTCTTC
CDR3 protein: CAREPGNEQFF

D gene: TRBD2
V gene: TRBV28
J gene: TRBJ2-5
clone size: NA
CDR3 DNA: TGTGCCAGCAGTTTACACCTGAGGACTAGGATCTTGGAGACCCAGTACTTC
CDR3 protein: CASSLHLRTRILETQYF

D gene: TRBD1
V gene: TRBV19
J gene: TRBJ1-1
clone size: once
CDR3 DNA: TGTGCCAGTTGGGACAGCGGTGAAGCTTTCTTT
CDR3 protein: CASWDSGEAFF

D gene: TRBD1
V gene: TRBV27
J gene: TRBJ2-3
clone size: NA
CDR3 DNA: TGTGCCAGCACCGACTACAGGGGGAGTTCAGATACGCAGTATTTT
CDR3 protein: CASTDYRGSSDTQYF

D gene: TRBD2
V gene: TRBV5-1
J gene: TRBJ2-7
clone size: NA
CDR3 DNA: TGCGCCAGCAGTCCTCGACTAGCCCACGAGCAGTACTTC
CDR3 protein: CASSPRLAHEQYF

D gene: NA
V gene: TRBV7-6
J gene: TRBJ2-4
clone size: NA
CDR3 DNA: TGTGCCAGCAGCTTTATGGCCCAAAAACAGGCAAACATTCAGTACTTC
CDR3 protein: CASSFMAQKQANIQYF

D gene: NA
V gene: TRBV7-9
J gene: TRBJ1-1
clone size: NA
CDR3 DNA: TGTGCCAGCAGCTCGCACCGACAGATGAACACTGAAGCTTTCTTT
CDR3 protein: CASSSHRQMNTEAFF